This T cell receptor beta chain was found in a study of cytomegalovirus exposure and HLA in healthy donors. Study-wide points: In a later analysis, DRB1 alleles had the most associated TCRs; HLA-C alleles the fewest.

Germline V lookup: CDR1 MNHEY, CDR2 SMNVEV (reference sequence). The CDR3 is made up of 13 amino acids. Between the trimmed V and J ends, which lost 3 bases and 2 bases, there was a span of 8 bases. With 60 Vbeta and 13 Jbeta primers, the PCR was carried out. Profiling relied on immunoSEQ multiplex PCR, and the TCRdb table lists in-frame clones only, not all of them. The profile covers around 100,000 clones, with more than 75% appearing a single time and 4% taken by the ten largest. Remarks on this clone: The antigen remains unidentified.

What was sequenced was PBMCs. The V call is TRBV27, the J call TRBJ2-7; D gene uncertain. The sequence derives from a woman aged 45-65 years in good health and CMV-seropositive. The CDR3 spells CASSLNRAYEQYF. The DNA of the CDR3 is TGTGCCAGCAGTTTGAACAGAGCCTACGAGCAGTACTTC.